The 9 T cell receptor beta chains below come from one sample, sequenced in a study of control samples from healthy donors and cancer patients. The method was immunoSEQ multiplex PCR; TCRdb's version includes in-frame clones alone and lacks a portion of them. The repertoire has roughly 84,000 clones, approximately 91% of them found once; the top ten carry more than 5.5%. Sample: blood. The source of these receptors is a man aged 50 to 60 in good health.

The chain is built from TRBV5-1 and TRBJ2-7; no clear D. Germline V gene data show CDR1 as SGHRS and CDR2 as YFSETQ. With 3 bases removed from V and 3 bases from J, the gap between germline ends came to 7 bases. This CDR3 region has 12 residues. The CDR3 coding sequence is TGCGCCAGCAGCTGGGAAAGCTACGAGCAGTACTTC. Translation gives CASSWESYEQYF.

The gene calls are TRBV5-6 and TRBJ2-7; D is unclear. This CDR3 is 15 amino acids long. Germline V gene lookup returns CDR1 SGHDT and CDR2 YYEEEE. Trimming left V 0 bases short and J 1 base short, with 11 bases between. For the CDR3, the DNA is TGTGCCAGCAGCTTGGGGTCTAGGGTTTCCTACGAGCAGTACTTC. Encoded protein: CASSLGSRVSYEQYF.

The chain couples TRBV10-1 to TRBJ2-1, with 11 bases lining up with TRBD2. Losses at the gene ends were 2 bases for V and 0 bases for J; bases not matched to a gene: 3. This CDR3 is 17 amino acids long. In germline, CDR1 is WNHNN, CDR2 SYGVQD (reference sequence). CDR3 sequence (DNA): TGCGCCAGCAGTGAGGGGCTAGCGGGGGGCTCCTACAATGAGCAGTTCTTC. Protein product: CASSEGLAGGSYNEQFF.

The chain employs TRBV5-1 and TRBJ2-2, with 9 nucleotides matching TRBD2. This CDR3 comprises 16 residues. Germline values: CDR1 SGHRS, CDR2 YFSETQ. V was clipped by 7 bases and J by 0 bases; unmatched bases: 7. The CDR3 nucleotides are TGCGCCAGCTCACAGACTAGCGGAGCGAACACCGGGGAGCTGTTTTTT. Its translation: CASSQTSGANTGELFF.

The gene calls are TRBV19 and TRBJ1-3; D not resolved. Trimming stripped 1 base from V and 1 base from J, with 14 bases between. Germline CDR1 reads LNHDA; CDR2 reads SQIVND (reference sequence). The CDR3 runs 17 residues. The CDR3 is CASSIGARILSGNTIYF. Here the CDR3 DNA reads TGTGCCAGTAGTATAGGTGCCCGCATCCTATCTGGAAACACCATATATTTT.

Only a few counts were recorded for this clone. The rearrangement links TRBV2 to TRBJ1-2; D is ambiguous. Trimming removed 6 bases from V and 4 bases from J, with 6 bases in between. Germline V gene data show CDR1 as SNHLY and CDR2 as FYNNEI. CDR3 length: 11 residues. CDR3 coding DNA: TGTGCCAGCAGGAACCTCTATGGCTACACCTTC. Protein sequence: CASRNLYGYTF.

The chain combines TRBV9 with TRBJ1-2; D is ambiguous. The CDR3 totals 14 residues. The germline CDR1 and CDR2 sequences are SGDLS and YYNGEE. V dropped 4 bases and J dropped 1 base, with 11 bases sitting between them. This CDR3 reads CASSKGQSNYGYTF. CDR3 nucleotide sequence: TGTGCCAGCAGCAAGGGTCAGAGTAACTATGGCTACACCTTC.

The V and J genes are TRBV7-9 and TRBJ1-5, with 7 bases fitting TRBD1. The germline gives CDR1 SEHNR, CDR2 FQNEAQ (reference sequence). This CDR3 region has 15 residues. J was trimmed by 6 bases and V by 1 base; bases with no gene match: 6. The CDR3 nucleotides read TGTGCCAGCAGCTTAGGGTCAGGGGGAGGTCAGCCCCAGCATTTT. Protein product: CASSLGSGGGQPQHF.

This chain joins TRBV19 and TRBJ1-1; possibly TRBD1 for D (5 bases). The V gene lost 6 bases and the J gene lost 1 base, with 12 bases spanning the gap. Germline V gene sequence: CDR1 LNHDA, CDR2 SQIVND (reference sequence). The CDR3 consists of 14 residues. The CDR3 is CASRTGQTNTEAFF. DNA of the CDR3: TGTGCCAGTAGGACCGGACAAACGAACACTGAAGCTTTCTTT.